This TCR beta chain was identified in a study of T cell responses to AZD1222 COVID-19 vaccine. On the study more broadly: Samples with a second dose at about 4 or about 12 weeks were pooled together. General study points: At baseline, seropositivity was found in only 5 to 7 AZD1222 recipients. Unmutated regions of variants are reportedly targeted by nearly half of spike-specific TCRs. Possibly, clonal diversity was underestimated; donors were largely white British and included more females.

Germline V gene lookup returns CDR1 KGHDR and CDR2 SFDVKD. J was trimmed by 8 bases and V by 5 bases; bases with no gene match: 2. The CDR3 totals 12 residues. Using immunoSEQ multiplex PCR, the repertoire was profiled, and TCRdb retains in-frame clones only, with some absent. Of some 80,000 clones listed, about nine tenths are singletons. Concerning this clone itself: Its antigen is undetermined.

The rearrangement uses TRBV24-1 and TRBJ1-2, with 9 positions matching TRBD1. Specimen: peripheral blood, collected on day 0 of AZD1222 vaccination. The receptor's source is an adult in good health. CDR3 region: CATSVDRGGYTF. In DNA form, the CDR3 reads TGTGCCACCAGTGTGGACAGGGGAGGCTACACCTTC.